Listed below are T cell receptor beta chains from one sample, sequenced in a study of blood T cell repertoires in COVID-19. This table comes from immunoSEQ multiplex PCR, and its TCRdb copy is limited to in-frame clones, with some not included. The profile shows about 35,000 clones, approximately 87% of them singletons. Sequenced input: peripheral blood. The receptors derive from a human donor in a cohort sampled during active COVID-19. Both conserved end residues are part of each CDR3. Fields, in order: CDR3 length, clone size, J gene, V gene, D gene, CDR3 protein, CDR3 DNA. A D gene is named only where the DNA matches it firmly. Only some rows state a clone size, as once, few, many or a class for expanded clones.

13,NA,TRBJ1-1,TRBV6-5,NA,CASSPGRGDEAFF,TGTGCCAGCAGCCCCGGCAGGGGAGATGAAGCTTTCTTT
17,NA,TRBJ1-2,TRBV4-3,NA,CASSQDPNEVRSYGYTF,TGCGCCAGCAGCCAAGATCCTAACGAGGTTCGGTCCTATGGCTACACCTTC
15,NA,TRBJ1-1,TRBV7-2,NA,CASSLVTGRNTEAFF,TGTGCCAGCAGCTTAGTAACAGGGCGGAACACTGAAGCTTTCTTT
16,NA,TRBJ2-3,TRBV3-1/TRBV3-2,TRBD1,CASSRTPGQGPDTQYF,TGTGCCAGCAGCCGAACACCGGGACAGGGTCCAGATACGCAGTATTTT
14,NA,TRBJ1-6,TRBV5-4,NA,CASSLQGSNSPLHF,TGTGCCAGCAGCTTGCAGGGGTCAAATTCACCCCTCCACTTT
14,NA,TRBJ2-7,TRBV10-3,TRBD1,CAISDGTGSYEQYF,TGTGCCATCAGTGACGGGACAGGATCCTACGAGCAGTACTTC
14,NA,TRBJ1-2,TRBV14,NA,CASALGLGARGYTF,TGTGCCAGCGCCTTGGGGTTGGGGGCGCGGGGCTACACCTTC
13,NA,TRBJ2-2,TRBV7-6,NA,CASSPTRTGELFF,TGTGCCAGCAGCCCCACGAGGACCGGGGAGCTGTTTTTT
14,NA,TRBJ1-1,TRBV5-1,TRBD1,CASSSGQGGSWAFF,TGCGCCAGCAGCAGCGGACAGGGGGGATCATGGGCTTTCTTT
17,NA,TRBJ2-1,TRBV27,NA,CASCSLGPMNSYNEQFF,TGTGCCAGCTGTTCGCTGGGGCCGATGAACTCCTACAATGAGCAGTTCTTC
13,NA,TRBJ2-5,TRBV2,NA,CASSGLPDGTQYF,TGTGCCAGCAGTGGACTACCTGATGGGACCCAGTACTTC
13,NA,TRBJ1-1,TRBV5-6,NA,CASSWRPGTEAFF,TGTGCCAGCAGCTGGAGGCCCGGCACTGAAGCTTTCTTT
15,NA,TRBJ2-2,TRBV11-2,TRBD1,CASSPRTGDAGELFF,TGTGCCAGCAGCCCCCGGACAGGGGACGCCGGGGAGCTGTTTTTT
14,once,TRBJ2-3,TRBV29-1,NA,CSVDDGTLGDTQYF,TGCAGCGTTGATGACGGGACATTAGGCGATACGCAGTATTTT
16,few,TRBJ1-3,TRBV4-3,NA,CASSHLAGTGAGTIYF,TGCGCCAGCAGCCACTTAGCGGGGACCGGCGCCGGCACCATATATTTT
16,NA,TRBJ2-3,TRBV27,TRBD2,CASSPDRTSGGGRQYF,TGTGCCAGCAGTCCAGATCGAACTAGCGGGGGAGGGAGGCAGTATTTT
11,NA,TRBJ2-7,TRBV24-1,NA,CATGQGHEQYF,TGTGCCACCGGGCAGGGTCACGAGCAGTACTTC
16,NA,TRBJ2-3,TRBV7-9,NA,CASSRSTRGAGDTQYF,TGTGCCAGCAGCAGGAGCACTAGAGGCGCCGGAGATACGCAGTATTTT
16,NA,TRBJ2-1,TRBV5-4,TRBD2,CASSLGGGLAYNEQFF,TGTGCCAGCAGCTTGGGCGGGGGGTTGGCCTACAATGAGCAGTTCTTC
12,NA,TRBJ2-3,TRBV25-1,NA,CASSEGPVTQYF,TGTGCCAGCAGTGAAGGGCCAGTTACGCAGTATTTT
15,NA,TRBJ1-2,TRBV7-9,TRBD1,CASSSWDRENGGYTF,TGTGCCAGCAGCAGCTGGGACAGGGAAAACGGTGGCTACACCTTC
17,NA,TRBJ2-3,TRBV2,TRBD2,CASSVPGGSGGTDTQYF,TGTGCCAGCAGTGTCCCGGGGGGTAGCGGGGGGACAGATACGCAGTATTTT
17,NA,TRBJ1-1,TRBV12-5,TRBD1,CASGSRQDRGWNTEAFF,TGTGCTAGTGGTTCCCGGCAGGACAGGGGTTGGAACACTGAAGCTTTCTTT
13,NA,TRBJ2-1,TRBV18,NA,CASSPSQDNEQFF,TGTGCCAGCTCACCATCACAGGACAATGAGCAGTTCTTC
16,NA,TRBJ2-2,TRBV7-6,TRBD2,CASSSRTSGNTGELFF,TGTGCCAGCAGCTCGAGGACTAGCGGGAACACCGGGGAGCTGTTTTTT
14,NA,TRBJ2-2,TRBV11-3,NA,CASSFRGATGELFF,TGTGCCAGCAGCTTCCGGGGAGCGACCGGGGAGCTGTTTTTT
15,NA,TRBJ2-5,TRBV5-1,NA,CASSVTPMDFETQYF,TGCGCCAGCAGCGTGACACCGATGGATTTTGAGACCCAGTACTTC
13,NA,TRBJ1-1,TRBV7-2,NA,CASSLGRNTEAFF,TGTGCCAGCAGCTTAGGTCGGAACACTGAAGCTTTCTTT
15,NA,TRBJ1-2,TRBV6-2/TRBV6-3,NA,CASSYGRAANYGYTF,TGTGCCAGCAGTTACGGCAGGGCGGCTAACTATGGCTACACCTTC
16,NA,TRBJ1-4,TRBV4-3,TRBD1,CASSHPGGIANEKLFF,TGCGCCAGCAGCCATCCAGGGGGAATTGCTAATGAAAAACTGTTTTTT
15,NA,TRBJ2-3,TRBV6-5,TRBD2,CASSYSGGYADTQYF,TGTGCCAGCAGTTACTCCGGGGGGTACGCAGATACGCAGTATTTT
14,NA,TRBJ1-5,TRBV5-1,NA,CASSRDNPNQPQHF,TGCGCCAGCAGCCGTGACAACCCCAATCAGCCCCAGCATTTT
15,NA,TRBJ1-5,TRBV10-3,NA,CAISAGEGSNQPQHF,TGTGCCATCAGTGCGGGTGAGGGTAGCAATCAGCCCCAGCATTTT
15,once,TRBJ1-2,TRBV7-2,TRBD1,CASSSYRGYEYGYTF,TGTGCCAGCAGCTCCTACAGGGGGTATGAGTATGGCTACACCTTC
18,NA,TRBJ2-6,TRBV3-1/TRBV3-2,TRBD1,CASSAQGQSLSGANVLTF,TGTGCCAGCAGCGCTCAGGGACAGAGTCTCTCTGGGGCCAACGTCCTGACTTTC
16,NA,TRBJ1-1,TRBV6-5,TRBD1,CASSYAGQGINTEAFF,TGTGCCAGCAGTTATGCAGGACAGGGGATCAACACTGAAGCTTTCTTT
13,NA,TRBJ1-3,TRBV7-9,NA,CATPSGPGNTIYF,TGTGCCACCCCTTCTGGGCCTGGAAACACCATATATTTT
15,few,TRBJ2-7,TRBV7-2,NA,CASSLVRGGSYEQYF,TGTGCCAGCAGCTTAGTCCGAGGCGGCTCCTACGAGCAGTACTTC
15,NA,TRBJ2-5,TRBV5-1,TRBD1,CASSLGRDSQETQYF,TGCGCCAGCAGCTTGGGAAGGGACAGCCAAGAGACCCAGTACTTC
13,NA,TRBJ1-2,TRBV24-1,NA,CATSESGLRGYTF,TGTGCCACCAGTGAGTCAGGGTTGCGAGGCTACACCTTC
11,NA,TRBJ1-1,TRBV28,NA,CASTDRTEAFF,TGTGCCAGCACCGACAGGACAGAAGCTTTCTTT